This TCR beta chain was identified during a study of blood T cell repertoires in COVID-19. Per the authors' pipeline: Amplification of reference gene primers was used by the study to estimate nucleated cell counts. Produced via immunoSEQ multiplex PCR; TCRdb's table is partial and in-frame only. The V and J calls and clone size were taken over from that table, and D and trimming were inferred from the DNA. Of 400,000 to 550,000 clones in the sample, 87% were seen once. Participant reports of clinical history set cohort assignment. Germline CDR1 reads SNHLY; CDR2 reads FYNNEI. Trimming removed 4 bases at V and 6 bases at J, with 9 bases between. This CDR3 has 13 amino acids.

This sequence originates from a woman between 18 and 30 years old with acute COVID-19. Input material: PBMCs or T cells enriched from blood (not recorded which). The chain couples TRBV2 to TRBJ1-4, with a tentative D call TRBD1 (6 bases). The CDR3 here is CASSVRQDEKLFF. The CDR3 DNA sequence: TGTGCCAGCAGTGTTCGACAGGATGAAAAACTGTTTTTT.